The present entry profiles one T cell receptor beta chain with its context. What antigen it recognizes has not been identified. Nothing much larger sits one base from this clone, and base qualities are not available. The data were taken from a study of Tregs in tolerant kidney transplant recipients (dated by TCRdb to between 2018 and 2020). In the study overall: The study used TCRbeta sequencing to identify donor-specific regulatory T cells before combined kidney and bone marrow transplantation, then tracked those cells after transplant. Several methods of expanding Tregs specific for an allogeneic donor were compared by TCRbeta repertoire sequencing in 3 healthy controls.

In the germline V gene (reference sequence), CDR1 corresponds to SEHNR and CDR2 to FQNEAQ. From its cysteine to its phenylalanine, the CDR3 spans 14 amino acids. This entry keeps only the CDR3 DNA: 42 bases, framed from base 1. V is trimmed back by 5 bases and J by 5 bases, and the junction contains 6 bases that no gene match accounts for. Genomic DNA was extracted from sorted cells with the QIAGEN DNeasy Blood and Tissue Kit for TCRbeta CDR3 sequencing. Through immunoSEQ, high-throughput TCRbeta CDR3 sequencing was done commercially, including PCR amplification with internal controls and bias correction. Turning to the authors' computational methods: Unique productive TCRbeta sequences were defined by CDR3 nucleotide sequence where primers matched, otherwise by CDR3 amino acid sequence with Vbeta and Jbeta genes. To correct sorting error, sequences shared between sorted populations at a frequency ratio of 2:1 or less were removed; the rest were assigned to the higher population. Donor-reactive sequences were defined as at least 5-fold expanded in CFSE-low cells versus unstimulated cells, with frequency of at least 0.01% in CFSE-low cells. Jensen-Shannon divergence calculated on the top 100 TCRbeta sequences ranked by frequency was used to measure repertoire divergence. When a sample had multiple sequencing runs, each run was corrected for sorting error separately and the runs were then pooled. The immuneACCESS repertoire file appears here via TCRdb, limited to in-frame rearrangements. These files lack a portion of the clones; in checked studies, under half of the deficit traces to unresolved V genes, and the cause of the others is not known. The DNA was the basis for D and trimming; V, J and clone size are from that table. Within this sample are about 56,000 clones, with around four fifths of them counted one time only. The ten most abundant clones make up about 5% of the sample.

The paper's findings and limits, for the study overall: The most biologically relevant and donor-specific TCRbeta repertoire appeared to be identified by expanding Tregs with activated donor B cells. Biological reproducibility was not directly addressed, though technical replication error appeared minimal. Because only a small number of patients were included, the study had limitations, and the results will need to be validated in larger populations as well as under other immunosuppression protocols.

Thawed PBMCs were FACS-sorted into unstimulated Tregs (CD4+CD25+CD127-), CD4+ non-Tregs (CD4+CD25-), CD4 cells and CD8 cells. Healthy control blood was obtained either as purchased buffy coats or from healthy volunteers. Healthy control blood was processed to PBMCs by Ficoll density gradient and cryopreserved, and patient PBMCs were collected before and after transplant. The sequence links TRBV7-9 to TRBJ2-5; 9 bases in the middle match TRBD1. The receptor's source is a human donor in good health. Sequencing was done on a sample of CD4+ T cells from blood. Here the CDR3 is given as CASSRGQGGETQYF. The DNA sequence follows: TGTGCCAGCAGCCGGGGACAGGGTGGGGAGACCCAGTACTTC.